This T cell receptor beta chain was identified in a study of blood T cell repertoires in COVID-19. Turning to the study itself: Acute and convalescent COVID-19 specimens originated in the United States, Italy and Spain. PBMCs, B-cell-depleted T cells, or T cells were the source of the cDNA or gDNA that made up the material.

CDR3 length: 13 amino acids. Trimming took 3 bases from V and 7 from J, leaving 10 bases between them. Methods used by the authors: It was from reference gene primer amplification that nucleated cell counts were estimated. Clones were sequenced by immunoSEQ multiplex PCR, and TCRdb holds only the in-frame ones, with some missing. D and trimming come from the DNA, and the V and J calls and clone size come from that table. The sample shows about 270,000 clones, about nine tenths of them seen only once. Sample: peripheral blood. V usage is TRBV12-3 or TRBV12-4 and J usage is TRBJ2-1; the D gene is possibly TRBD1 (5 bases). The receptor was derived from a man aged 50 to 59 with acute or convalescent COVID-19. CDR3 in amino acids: CASSFSTANEQFF. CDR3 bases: TGTGCCAGCAGTTTTTCGACAGCGAATGAGCAGTTCTTC.